This T cell receptor (beta chain) was recovered during a study of cytomegalovirus exposure and HLA in healthy donors. The study, taken as a whole, reports: About 150 TCR beta chains were listed as cytomegalovirus-associated. According to reports, the classifier identified cytomegalovirus status with high specificity and sensitivity.

This clone has a single count. Its antigen is not identified. The table came from immunoSEQ multiplex PCR; TCRdb's copy has only in-frame clones and leaves some out. The sample lists 130,000 to 150,000 clones, 85% to 90% seen once, with 3.3% in the top ten. CDR3 length: 13 residues. Germline V lookup: CDR1 MGHDK, CDR2 SYGVNS. V was trimmed by 3 bases and J by 5 bases, leaving 10 bases between them. Input material: PBMCs. V and J are TRBV25-1 and TRBJ2-5; no clear D gene. The TCR originated in a woman aged 18-35 years in good health and CMV-seropositive. CDR3 in DNA: TGTGCCAGCAGTGATACCACTCGGGAGACCCAGTACTTC. It translates to CASSDTTRETQYF.